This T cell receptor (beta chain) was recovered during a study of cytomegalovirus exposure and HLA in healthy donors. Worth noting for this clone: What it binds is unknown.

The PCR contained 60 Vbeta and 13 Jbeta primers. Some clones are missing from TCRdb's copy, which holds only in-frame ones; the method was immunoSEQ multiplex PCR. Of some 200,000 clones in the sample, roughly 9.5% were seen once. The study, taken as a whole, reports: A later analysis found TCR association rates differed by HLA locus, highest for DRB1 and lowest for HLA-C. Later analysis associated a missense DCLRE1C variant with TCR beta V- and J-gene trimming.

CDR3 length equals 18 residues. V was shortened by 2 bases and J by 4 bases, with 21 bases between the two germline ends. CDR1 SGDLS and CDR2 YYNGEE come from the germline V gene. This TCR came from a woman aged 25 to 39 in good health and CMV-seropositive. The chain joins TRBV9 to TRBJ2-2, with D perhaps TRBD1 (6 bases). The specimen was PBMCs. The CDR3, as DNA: TGTGCCAGCAGCGTGGGGATCCGGGACACCCTGATCACCGGGGAGCTGTTTTTT. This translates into CASSVGIRDTLITGELFF.